The source of this TCR beta chain is a study of a mutant IDH1 vaccine in newly diagnosed glioma. Notes on this clone: Its antigen is not known.

Indicated time point: week 35, safety follow-up. Doses consisted of 300 ug of mutant IDH1 20-mer peptide each, paired with topical imiquimod. V lost 8 bases and J 8 bases, leaving 16 bases between the germline ends. CDR1 SNHLY and CDR2 FYNNEI come from the germline V gene. The CDR3 extends over 13 amino acids. The method was immunoSEQ multiplex PCR; TCRdb's version includes in-frame clones alone and lacks a portion of them. The profile covers 45,000 to 60,000 clones, with around nine tenths appearing a single time and 5% to 7% taken by the ten largest. Sequenced material: PBMCs, taken from a glioma patient whose treatment included an IDH1 peptide vaccine. The chain carries TRBV2 and TRBJ2-1; D is ambiguous. The sequence came from a middle-aged woman with glioma. The chain's CDR3 is CASGFPTGHEQFF. CDR3 DNA: TGTGCCAGCGGGTTTCCAACGGGCCATGAGCAGTTCTTC.